This T cell receptor (beta chain) derives from a study of cytomegalovirus exposure and HLA in healthy donors. Study results and limitations: Solely CMV serostatus was available to characterize immune exposure.

V lost 5 bases, J lost 11 bases, and 14 bases stayed unmatched. CDR1 SGHTA and CDR2 FQGTGA come from the germline V gene. The CDR3 loop spans 15 amino acids. A note on this clone: The antigen is unknown.

The study ran its PCR with 60 Vbeta and 13 Jbeta primers. Only in-frame clones appear in the TCRdb table, and some are missing; sequencing was by immunoSEQ multiplex PCR. The sample holds approximately 150,000 clones, around four fifths seen once. Material: PBMCs. This sequence joins TRBV7-3 and TRBJ2-1, with 8 bases fitting TRBD2. This TCR was recovered from a man in his late teens or twenties in good health and CMV-seropositive. CDR3 in DNA: TGTGCCAGCAGCCGGGGACTAGGGGGTATGAGTCAGCAGTTCTTC. Amino acids: CASSRGLGGMSQQFF. The variable domain in full, with the rest retrieved from reference TRBV7-3 and TRBJ2-1, is GAGVSQTPSNKVTEKGKYVELRCDPISGHTALYWYRQSLGQGPEFLIYFQGTGAADDSGLPNDRFFAVRPEGSVSTLKIQRTERGDSAVYLCASSRGLGGMSQQFFGPGTRLTVL.